This is a list of T cell receptor beta chains from one sample in a study of T cells in Graves' hyperthyroidism and ophthalmopathy. TCRdb re-derived calls from the multiplex PCR reads in MiXCR, one entry per CDR3 protein. The repertoire holds a few hundred thousand distinct CDR3 sequences, with about 16% as singletons. Sequenced sample: blood. These receptors originate from a woman aged 40-49 years with Graves' ophthalmopathy. Each CDR3 is given without its conserved first and last residue. Fields, in order: CDR3 protein, J gene, V gene.

ASSSGRGRSYNEQF,TRBJ2-1,TRBV28
ASSPTSLHGYT,TRBJ1-2,TRBV5-6
ASNGQGEGTDTQY,TRBJ2-3,TRBV6-5
ASSREPSSGVWSYNEQF,TRBJ2-1,TRBV27
ASSPGTAFYEQY,TRBJ2-7,TRBV19
ASSFNAQKGLADFETQY,TRBJ2-5,TRBV5-1
ASSEASGGGTDTQY,TRBJ2-3,TRBV6-1
ASSSAGDYGYT,TRBJ1-2,TRBV5-1
SARDSWGQGYQPQH,TRBJ1-5,TRBV20-1
ASSSGAAYEQY,TRBJ2-7,TRBV5-5
ASSEALGLAGISYEQY,TRBJ2-7,TRBV2
ASTWPSPEAF,TRBJ1-1,TRBV6-1
SVEGHGYTDTQY,TRBJ2-3,TRBV29-1
ASSPHLNYGYT,TRBJ1-2,TRBV11-2
ASSVDPDRNYGYT,TRBJ1-2,TRBV9
ASRQGALYNSPLH,TRBJ1-6,TRBV6-1
ASRRIATPTYEQY,TRBJ2-7,TRBV7-8
ASSLSVVTSGGLTDTQY,TRBJ2-3,TRBV7-3
ASSRNRGMNTEAF,TRBJ1-1,TRBV6-1
AWSWDPTGELF,TRBJ2-2,TRBV30
SARGRAPGDGYT,TRBJ1-2,TRBV20-1
ASSPGTSTEAF,TRBJ1-1,TRBV5-5
ASSAVLGPDTQY,TRBJ2-3,TRBV5-5
ASSLNQGPGELF,TRBJ2-2,TRBV7-3
ASSRGQGDIQY,TRBJ2-4,TRBV3-1
ASRRSGREDTQY,TRBJ2-3,TRBV7-2
SARDPGPKPYEQY,TRBJ2-7,TRBV20-1
ASSEEGGSSNTGELF,TRBJ2-2,TRBV2
ASSQGLGLLASSHEQY,TRBJ2-7,TRBV3-1
ASSESSSYNEQF,TRBJ2-1,TRBV2
ASRPGVTTPDQPQH,TRBJ1-5,TRBV6-1
SATKGGNTGELF,TRBJ2-2,TRBV20-1
ASRTQIGTEAF,TRBJ1-1,TRBV2
SAMPPTGINTEAF,TRBJ1-1,TRBV20-1
ASSEGPSGKLGEQY,TRBJ2-7,TRBV6-1
ASSQYSGSQETQY,TRBJ2-5,TRBV3-1
ASNPNGPANTGELF,TRBJ2-2,TRBV7-3
ASSQEASLNTEAF,TRBJ1-1,TRBV5-6
ASSLSGLNEQF,TRBJ2-1,TRBV11-2
AWSGQVPRLGYT,TRBJ1-2,TRBV30
ASRQMNTEAF,TRBJ1-1,TRBV2
ASSLRGGANTEAF,TRBJ1-1,TRBV7-9